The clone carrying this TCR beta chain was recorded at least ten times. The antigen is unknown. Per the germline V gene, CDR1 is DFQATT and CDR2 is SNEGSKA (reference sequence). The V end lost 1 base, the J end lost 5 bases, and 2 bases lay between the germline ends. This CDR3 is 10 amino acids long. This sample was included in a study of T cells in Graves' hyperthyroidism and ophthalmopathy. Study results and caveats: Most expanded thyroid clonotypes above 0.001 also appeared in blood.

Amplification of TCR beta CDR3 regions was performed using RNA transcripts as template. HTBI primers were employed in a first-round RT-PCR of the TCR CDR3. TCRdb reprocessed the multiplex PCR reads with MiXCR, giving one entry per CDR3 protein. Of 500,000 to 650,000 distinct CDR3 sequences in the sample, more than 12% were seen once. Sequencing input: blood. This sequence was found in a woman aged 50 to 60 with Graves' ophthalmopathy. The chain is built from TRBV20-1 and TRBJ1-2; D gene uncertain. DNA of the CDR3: TGCAGTGCTAGAGCTTATGGCTACACCTTC. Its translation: CSARAYGYTF.